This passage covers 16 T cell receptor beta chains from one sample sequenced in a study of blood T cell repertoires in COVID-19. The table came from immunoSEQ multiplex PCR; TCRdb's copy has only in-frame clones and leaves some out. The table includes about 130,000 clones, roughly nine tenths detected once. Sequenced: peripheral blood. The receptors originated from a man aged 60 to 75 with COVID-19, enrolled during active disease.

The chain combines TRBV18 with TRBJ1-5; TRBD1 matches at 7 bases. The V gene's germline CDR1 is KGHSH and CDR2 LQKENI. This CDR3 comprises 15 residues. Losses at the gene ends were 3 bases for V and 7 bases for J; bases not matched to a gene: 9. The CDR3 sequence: CASSPQGVTGQPQHF. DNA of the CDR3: TGTGCCAGCTCACCTCAGGGGGTGACAGGGCAGCCCCAGCATTTT. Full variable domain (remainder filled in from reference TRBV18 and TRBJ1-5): NAGVMQNPRHLVRRRGQEARLRCSPMKGHSHVYWYRQLPEEGLKFMVYLQKENIIDESGMPKERFSAEFPKEGPSILRIQQVVRGDSAAYFCASSPQGVTGQPQHFGDGTRLSIL.

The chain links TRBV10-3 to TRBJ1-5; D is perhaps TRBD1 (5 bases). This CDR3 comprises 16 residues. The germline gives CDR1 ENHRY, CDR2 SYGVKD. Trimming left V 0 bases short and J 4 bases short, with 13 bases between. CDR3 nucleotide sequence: TGTGCCATCAGTGAGTCGCAGGGAATGGGTAATCAGCCCCAGCATTTT. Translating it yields CAISESQGMGNQPQHF.

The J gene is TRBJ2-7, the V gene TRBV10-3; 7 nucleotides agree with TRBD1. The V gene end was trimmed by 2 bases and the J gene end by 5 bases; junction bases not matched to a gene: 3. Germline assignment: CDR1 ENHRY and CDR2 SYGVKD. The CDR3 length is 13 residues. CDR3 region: CAISERQGDEQYF. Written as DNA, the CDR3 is TGTGCCATCAGTGAGAGGCAGGGGGACGAGCAGTACTTC.

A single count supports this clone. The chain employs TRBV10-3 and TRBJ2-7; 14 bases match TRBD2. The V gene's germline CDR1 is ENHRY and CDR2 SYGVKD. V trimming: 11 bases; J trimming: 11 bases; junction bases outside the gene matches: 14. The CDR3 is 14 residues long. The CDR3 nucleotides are TGTGCCTCTAAGGGGACTAGCGGGGGACAAAAAGAGTACTTC. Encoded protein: CASKGTSGGQKEYF.

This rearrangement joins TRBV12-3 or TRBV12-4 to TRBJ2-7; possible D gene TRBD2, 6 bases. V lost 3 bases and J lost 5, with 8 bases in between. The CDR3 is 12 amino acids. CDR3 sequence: CASSFASDEQYF. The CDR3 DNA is TGTGCCAGCAGTTTCGCTAGCGACGAGCAGTACTTC.

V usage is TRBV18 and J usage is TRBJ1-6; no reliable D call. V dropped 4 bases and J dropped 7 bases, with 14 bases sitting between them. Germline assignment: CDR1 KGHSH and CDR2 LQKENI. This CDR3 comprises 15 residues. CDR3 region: CASSRTGLGNSPLHF. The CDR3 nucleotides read TGTGCCAGCTCACGGACTGGTTTAGGGAATTCACCCCTCCACTTT.

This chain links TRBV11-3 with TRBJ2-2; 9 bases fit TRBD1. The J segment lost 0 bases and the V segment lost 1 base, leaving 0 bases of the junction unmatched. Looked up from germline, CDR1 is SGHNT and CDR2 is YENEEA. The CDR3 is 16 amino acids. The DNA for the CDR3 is TGTGCCAGCAGCTTAGGACAGGGGGCGAACACCGGGGAGCTGTTTTTT. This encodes CASSLGQGANTGELFF. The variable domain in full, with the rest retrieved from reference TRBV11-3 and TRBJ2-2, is EAGVVQSPRYKIIEKKQPVAFWCNPISGHNTLYWYLQNLGQGPELLIRYENEEAVDDSQLPKDRFSAERLKGVDSTLKIQPAELGDSAVYLCASSLGQGANTGELFFGEGSRLTVL.

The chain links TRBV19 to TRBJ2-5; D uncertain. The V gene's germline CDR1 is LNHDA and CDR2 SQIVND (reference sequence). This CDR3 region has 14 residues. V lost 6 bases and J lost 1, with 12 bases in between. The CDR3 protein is CASRRSAAQETQYF. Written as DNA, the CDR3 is TGTGCCAGTAGGAGGAGTGCGGCCCAAGAGACCCAGTACTTC.

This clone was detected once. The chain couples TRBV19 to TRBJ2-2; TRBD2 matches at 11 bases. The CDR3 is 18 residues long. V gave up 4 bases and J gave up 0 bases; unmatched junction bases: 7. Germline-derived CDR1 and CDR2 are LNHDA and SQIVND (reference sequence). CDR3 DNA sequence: TGTGCCAGTAGTACTAAACCGGGACTAGCGGCGAACACCGGGGAGCTGTTTTTT. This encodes CASSTKPGLAANTGELFF.

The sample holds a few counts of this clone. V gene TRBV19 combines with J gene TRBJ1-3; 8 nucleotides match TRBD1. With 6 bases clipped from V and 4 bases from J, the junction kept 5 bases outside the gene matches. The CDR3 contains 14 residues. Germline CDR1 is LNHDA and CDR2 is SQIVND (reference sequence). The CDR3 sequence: CASRRQGYGNTIYF. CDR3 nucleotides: TGTGCCAGTAGAAGACAGGGGTACGGAAACACCATATATTTT.

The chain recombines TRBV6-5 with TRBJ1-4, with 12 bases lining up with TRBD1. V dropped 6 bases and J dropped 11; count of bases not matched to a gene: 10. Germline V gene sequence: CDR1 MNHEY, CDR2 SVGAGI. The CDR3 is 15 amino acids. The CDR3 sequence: CASSRTGTGGVKLFF. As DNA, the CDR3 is TGTGCCAGCAGCCGTACCGGGACAGGGGGCGTGAAACTGTTTTTT.

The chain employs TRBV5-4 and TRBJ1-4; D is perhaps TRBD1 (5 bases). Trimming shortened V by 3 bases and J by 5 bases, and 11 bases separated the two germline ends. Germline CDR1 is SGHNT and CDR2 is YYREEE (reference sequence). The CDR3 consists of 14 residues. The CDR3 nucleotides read TGTGCCAGCAGCTCCAGGGCGGGGAATGAAAAACTGTTTTTT. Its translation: CASSSRAGNEKLFF.

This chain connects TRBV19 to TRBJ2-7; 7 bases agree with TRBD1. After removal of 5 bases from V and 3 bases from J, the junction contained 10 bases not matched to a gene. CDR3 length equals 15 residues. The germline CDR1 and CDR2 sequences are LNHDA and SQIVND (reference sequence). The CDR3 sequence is CASSPGQVFLYEQYF. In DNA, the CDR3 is TGTGCCAGTAGTCCAGGACAGGTATTTCTCTACGAGCAGTACTTC.

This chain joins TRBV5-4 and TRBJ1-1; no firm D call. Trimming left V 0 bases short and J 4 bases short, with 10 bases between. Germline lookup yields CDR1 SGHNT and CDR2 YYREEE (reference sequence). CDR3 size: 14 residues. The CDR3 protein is CASSLGARGTEAFF. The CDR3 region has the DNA TGTGCCAGCAGCTTGGGAGCACGGGGCACTGAAGCTTTCTTT.

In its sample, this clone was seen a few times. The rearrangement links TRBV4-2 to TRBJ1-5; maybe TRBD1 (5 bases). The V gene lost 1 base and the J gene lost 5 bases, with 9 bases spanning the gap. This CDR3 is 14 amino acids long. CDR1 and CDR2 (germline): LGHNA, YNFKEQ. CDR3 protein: CASSQAAGDQPQHF. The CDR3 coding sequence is TGTGCCAGCAGCCAAGCGGCGGGGGATCAGCCCCAGCATTTT.

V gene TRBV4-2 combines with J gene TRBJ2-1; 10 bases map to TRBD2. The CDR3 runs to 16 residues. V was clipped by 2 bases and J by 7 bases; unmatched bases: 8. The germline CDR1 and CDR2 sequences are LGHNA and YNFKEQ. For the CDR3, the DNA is TGTGCCAGCAGCCAACGGGTAGCGGGAGGTGAGAATGAGCAGTTCTTC. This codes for CASSQRVAGGENEQFF.